These 7 T cell receptor beta chains were sequenced from one sample in a study of OX40 agonist ivuxolimab in advanced cancers. Only in-frame clones appear in the TCRdb table, and some are missing; sequencing was by immunoSEQ multiplex PCR. The sample lists roughly 60,000 clones; roughly 86% were seen once. Sequenced material: CD4+ or CD8+ T cells sorted from blood, taken in a trial of the OX40 agonist ivuxolimab. The source of these receptors is an adult with an advanced solid tumor such as melanoma, head and neck, liver or kidney cancer.

The chain is built from TRBV19 and TRBJ1-1, with a possible D match to TRBD1 (5 bases). The CDR3 has 15 residues. In germline, CDR1 is LNHDA, CDR2 SQIVND (reference sequence). Deletions cut 3 bases from V and 4 bases from J, with 15 bases between. The CDR3 DNA is TGTGCCAGTAGTATCTTGCAGGGTAGAAGCACTGAAGCTTTCTTT. Translation: CASSILQGRSTEAFF.

This chain joins TRBV5-1 and TRBJ2-2; 11 bases are a match to TRBD1. CDR1 is SGHRS, CDR2 YFSETQ, per germline. The CDR3 consists of 16 residues. The V and J ends lost 1 base and 9 bases, in that order; junction bases with no gene match: 8. CDR3: CASSLNGQGAGRELFF. The CDR3 nucleotides are TGCGCCAGCAGCTTGAACGGACAGGGGGCAGGTCGGGAGCTGTTTTTT.

This sequence joins TRBV7-2 and TRBJ1-2; no clear D. The V end lost 5 bases, the J end lost 0 bases, and 13 bases lay between the germline ends. Germline V lookup: CDR1 SGHTA, CDR2 FQGNSA. The CDR3 contains 15 residues. Written as DNA, the CDR3 is TGTGCCAGCAGCGAATTTGTTACTACTAACTATGGCTACACCTTC. This encodes CASSEFVTTNYGYTF.

This sequence joins TRBV5-1 and TRBJ2-7; 8 bases map to TRBD1. The CDR3 spans 13 residues. The germline gives CDR1 SGHRS, CDR2 YFSETQ. Germline trimming cut 7 bases from V and 2 bases from J; bases unmatched to any gene: 5. For the CDR3, the DNA is TGCGCCAGCTCCTGGGACAGGACCTACGAGCAGTACTTC. It yields the protein CASSWDRTYEQYF.

The chain uses TRBV5-1 and TRBJ2-3; D is unresolved. The CDR3 is made up of 15 amino acids. Germline loops: CDR1 SGHRS, CDR2 YFSETQ. Trimming pared 2 bases from V and 6 bases from J, leaving 16 bases between. The CDR3 bases are TGCGCCAGCAGCTTCACGGTCGCGGTAGGGGATACGCAGTATTTT. Residues: CASSFTVAVGDTQYF.

The rearrangement joins TRBV10-3 to TRBJ1-6, with a weak D call TRBD1 (5 bases). The germline V gene has CDR1 ENHRY and CDR2 SYGVKD. V lost 3 bases and J 6 bases, leaving 24 bases between the germline ends. This CDR3 comprises 19 residues. CDR3 in DNA: TGTGCCATCAGTGACCGCCCAAAATCTGGGACGGTGCTTAATTCACCCCTCCACTTT. Encoded protein: CAISDRPKSGTVLNSPLHF.

V gene TRBV6-5 combines with J gene TRBJ1-1; no clear D. CDR1 and CDR2 (germline): MNHEY, SVGAGI. This CDR3 contains 13 residues. V lost 6 bases, J lost 5 bases, and 13 bases lay in between. CDR3 amino acids: CASRGYRGTEAFF. Written as DNA, the CDR3 is TGTGCCAGCAGGGGTTACCGAGGGACTGAAGCTTTCTTT.